The present TCR beta chain was sequenced within a study of cytomegalovirus exposure and HLA in healthy donors. Findings of the study overall: Highest at DRB1 and lowest at HLA-C, TCR association rates differed among HLA loci in a later analysis. It was confirmed in vitro that a few of the CMV-associated chains were specific for CMV antigens. Further analysis, carried out later, found HLA-associated TCR beta chains more clonally expanded than equally common other chains.

Germline V gene sequence: CDR1 SQVTM, CDR2 ANQGSEA. Trimming took 5 bases from V and 7 from J, leaving 20 bases between them. The CDR3 length is 14 residues. The PCR used 60 Vbeta and 13 Jbeta primers. In the original workflow: Per a later analysis, the number of unique TCR beta chains was approximately 80 million, of which about 11 million were shared. The data were produced by immunoSEQ multiplex PCR, yet TCRdb's version contains in-frame clones alone and is incomplete. The V and J calls and the clone size are those of that table, but D and trimming were determined from the DNA. The sample records roughly 49,000 clones, roughly 81% being singletons. Of note for this clone: Its cognate antigen is unknown.

The sequenced sample was PBMCs. This receptor was obtained from a woman between 40 and 55 years old in good health and CMV-seropositive. The V and J genes are TRBV29-1 and TRBJ1-2, with D perhaps TRBD1 (6 bases). The CDR3 region has the DNA TGCAGCGTTCACACACCCGGGACAAGTTTTGGCTACACCTTC. It specifies CSVHTPGTSFGYTF.